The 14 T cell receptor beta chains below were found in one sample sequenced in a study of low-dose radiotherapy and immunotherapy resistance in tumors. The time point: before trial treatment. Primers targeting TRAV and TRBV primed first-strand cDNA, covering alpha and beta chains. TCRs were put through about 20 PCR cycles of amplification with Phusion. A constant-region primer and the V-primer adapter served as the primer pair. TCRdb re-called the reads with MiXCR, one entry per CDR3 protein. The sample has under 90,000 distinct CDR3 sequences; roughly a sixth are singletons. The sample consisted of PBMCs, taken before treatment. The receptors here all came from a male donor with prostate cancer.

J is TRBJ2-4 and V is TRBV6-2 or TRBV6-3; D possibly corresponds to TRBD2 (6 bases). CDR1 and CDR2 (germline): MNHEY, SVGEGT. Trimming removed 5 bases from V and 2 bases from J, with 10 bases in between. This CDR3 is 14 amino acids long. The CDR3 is CASSGGGSKNIQYF. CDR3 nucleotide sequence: TGTGCCAGCAGTGGGGGAGGATCCAAAAACATTCAGTACTTC.

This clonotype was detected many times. The CDR3 DNA sequence: TGTGCCAGCAGCCCGACAGGGTTCAACTACGAGCAGTACTTC. Encoded protein: CASSPTGFNYEQYF. The chain is built from TRBV7-9 and TRBJ2-7, with 7 bases identical to TRBD1. Losses at the gene ends were 5 bases for V and 3 bases for J; bases not matched to a gene: 7. CDR1 and CDR2 from the germline V gene are SEHNR and FQNEAQ (reference sequence). The CDR3 is made up of 14 amino acids.

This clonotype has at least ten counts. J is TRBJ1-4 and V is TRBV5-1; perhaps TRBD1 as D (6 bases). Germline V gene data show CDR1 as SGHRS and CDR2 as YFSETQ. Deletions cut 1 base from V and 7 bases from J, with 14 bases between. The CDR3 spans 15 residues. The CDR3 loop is CASSLIGPGAEKLFF. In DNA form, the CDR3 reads TGCGCCAGCAGCTTGATTGGCCCAGGGGCTGAAAAACTGTTTTTT.

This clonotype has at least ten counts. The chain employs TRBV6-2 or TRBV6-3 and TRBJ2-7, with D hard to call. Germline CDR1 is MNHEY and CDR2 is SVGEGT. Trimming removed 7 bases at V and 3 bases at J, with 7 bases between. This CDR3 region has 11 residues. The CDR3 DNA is TGTGCCAGCAATATTCTCTACGAGCAGTACTTC. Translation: CASNILYEQYF.

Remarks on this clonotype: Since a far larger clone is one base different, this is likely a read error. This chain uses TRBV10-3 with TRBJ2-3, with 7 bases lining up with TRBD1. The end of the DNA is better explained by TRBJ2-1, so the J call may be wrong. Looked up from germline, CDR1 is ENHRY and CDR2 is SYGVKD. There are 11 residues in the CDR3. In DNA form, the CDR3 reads TGTGTCATCACAGAACAGGGGGAGCAGTTCTTC. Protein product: CVITEQGEQFF.

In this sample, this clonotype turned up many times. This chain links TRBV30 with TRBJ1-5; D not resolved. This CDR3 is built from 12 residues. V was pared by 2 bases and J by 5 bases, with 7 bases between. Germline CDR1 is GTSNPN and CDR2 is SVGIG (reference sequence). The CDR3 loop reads CAWSSGYQPQHF. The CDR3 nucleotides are TGTGCCTGGAGTAGTGGGTATCAGCCCCAGCATTTT. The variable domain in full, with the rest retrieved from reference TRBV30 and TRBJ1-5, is SQTIHQWPATLVQPVGSPLSLECTVEGTSNPNLYWYRQAAGRGLQLLFYSVGIGQISSEVPQNLSASRPQDRQFILSSKKLLLSDSGFYLCAWSSGYQPQHFGDGTRLSIL.

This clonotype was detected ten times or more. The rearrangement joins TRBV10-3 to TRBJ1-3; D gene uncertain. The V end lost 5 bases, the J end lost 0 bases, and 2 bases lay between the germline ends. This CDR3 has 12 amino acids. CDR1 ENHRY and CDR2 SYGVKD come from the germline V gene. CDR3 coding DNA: TGTGCCATCAGTAACTCTGGAAACACCATATATTTT. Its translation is CAISNSGNTIYF.

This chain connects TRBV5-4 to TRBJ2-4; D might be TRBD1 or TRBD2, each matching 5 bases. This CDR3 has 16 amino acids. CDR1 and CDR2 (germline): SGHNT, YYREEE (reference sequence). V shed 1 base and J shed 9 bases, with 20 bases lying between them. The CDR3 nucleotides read TGTGCCAGCAGCTTGAACGGTGTTGGGGCGGGCCGCATTCAGTACTTC. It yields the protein CASSLNGVGAGRIQYF.

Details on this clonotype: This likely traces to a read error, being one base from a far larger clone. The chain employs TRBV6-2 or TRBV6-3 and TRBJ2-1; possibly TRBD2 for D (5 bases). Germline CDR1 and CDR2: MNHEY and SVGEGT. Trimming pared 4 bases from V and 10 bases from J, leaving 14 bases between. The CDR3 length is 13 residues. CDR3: CASSWEPSYEQFF. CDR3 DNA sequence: TGTGCCAGCAGTTGGGAGCCATCCTACGAGCAGTTCTTC.

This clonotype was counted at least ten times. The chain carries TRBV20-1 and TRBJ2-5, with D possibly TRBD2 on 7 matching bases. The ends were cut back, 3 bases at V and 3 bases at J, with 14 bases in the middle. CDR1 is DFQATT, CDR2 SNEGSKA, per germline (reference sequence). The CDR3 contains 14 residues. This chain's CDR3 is CSARRSGGKETQYF. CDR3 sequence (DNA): TGCAGTGCTAGGCGGTCGGGGGGCAAAGAGACCCAGTACTTC.

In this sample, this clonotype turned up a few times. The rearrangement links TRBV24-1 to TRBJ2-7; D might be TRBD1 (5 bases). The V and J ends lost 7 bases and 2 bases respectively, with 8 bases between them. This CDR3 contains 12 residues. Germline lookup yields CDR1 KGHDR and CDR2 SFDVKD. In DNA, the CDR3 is TGTGCCACCAGGGACACACCCTACGAGCAGTACTTC. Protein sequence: CATRDTPYEQYF.

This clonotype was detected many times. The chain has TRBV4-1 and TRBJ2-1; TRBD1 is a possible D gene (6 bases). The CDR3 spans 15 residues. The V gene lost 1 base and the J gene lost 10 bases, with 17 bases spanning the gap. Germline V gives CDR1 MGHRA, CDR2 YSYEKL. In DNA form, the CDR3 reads TGCGCCAGCAGCCAAGTCAGGACAGTTAGACAAGAGCAGTTCTTC. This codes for CASSQVRTVRQEQFF.

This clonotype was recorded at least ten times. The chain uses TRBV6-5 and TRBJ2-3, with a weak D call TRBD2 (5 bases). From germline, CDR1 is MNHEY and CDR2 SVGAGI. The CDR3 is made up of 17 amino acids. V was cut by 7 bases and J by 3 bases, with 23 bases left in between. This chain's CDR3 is CASKGDWASFGTDTQYF. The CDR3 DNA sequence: TGTGCCAGCAAGGGAGACTGGGCTAGCTTCGGAACAGATACGCAGTATTTT.

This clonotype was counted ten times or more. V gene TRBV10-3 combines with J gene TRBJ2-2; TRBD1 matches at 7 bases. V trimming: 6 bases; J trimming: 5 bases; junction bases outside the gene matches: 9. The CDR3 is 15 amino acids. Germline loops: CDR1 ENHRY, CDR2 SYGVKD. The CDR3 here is CAIRDRAYQTGELFF. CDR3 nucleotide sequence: TGTGCCATCAGAGACAGGGCGTATCAGACCGGGGAGCTGTTTTTT.